This T cell receptor beta chain was profiled in a study of metastatic and nonmetastatic thyroid tumors. Study as a whole: Repertoire data that came from the blood and tumor or nodule tissue of malignant and benign thyroid patients were compared.

Points on this clone: Its antigen remains unknown.

The study, taken as a whole, reports: Malignant tumors reportedly showed significantly higher TCR beta diversity than benign nodules in both blood and tumor.

Thyroid surgery was performed in patients who had received no treatment beforehand. In the authors' methods: A distant-metastasis classifier for papillary thyroid cancer was built using CDR3 differences across clinicopathological groups. TCRdb re-called the PCR reads via MiXCR. The authors' filters were not applied to this entry. The repertoire includes some 40,000 clones, about 19% of them detected once, and around 13% sits in the top ten. Germline V gene sequence: CDR1 SGHRS, CDR2 YFSETQ. This CDR3 spans 16 amino acids. V lost 6 bases and J 0 bases, leaving 15 bases between the germline ends. Sequencing was performed on tumor tissue. The sequence was collected from a female donor with papillary thyroid cancer or a benign thyroid nodule (not recorded which). Some clones in this sample may be carry-over from other donors' samples. The rearrangement uses TRBV5-1 and TRBJ2-2; D is undetermined. The CDR3 region has the DNA TGCGCCAGCAATTGGGCGGCCTCGACGAACACCGGGGAGCTGTTTTTT. Translated, it gives CASNWAASTNTGELFF. Full variable domain (remainder filled in from reference TRBV5-1 and TRBJ2-2): KAGVTQTPRYLIKTRGQQVTLSCSPISGHRSVSWYQQTPGQGLQFLFEYFSETQRNKGNFPGRFSGRQFSNSRSEMNVSTLELGDSALYLCASNWAASTNTGELFFGEGSRLTVL.